Following are 30 T cell receptor beta chains from one sample sequenced in a study of blood T cells in healthy people across ages. Combining a sample-barcoded 5' primer with a J-beta primer mix, a second PCR ran for about 6 to 11 cycles. A single record per CDR3 protein comes from TCRdb applying MiXCR to the 5' RACE reads. Of about a million distinct CDR3 sequences listed, under 40% are singletons. Source material: blood. The receptors derive from a young man in good health.

The chain has TRBV29-1 and TRBJ1-1; D not certain. V lost 3 bases and J lost 10, with 9 bases in between. There are 10 residues in the CDR3. Germline loops: CDR1 SQVTM, CDR2 ANQGSEA. CDR3 sequence (DNA): TGCAGCGTTGAGTACAGAAGAGCTTTCTTT. Translating gives CSVEYRRAFF.

This clonotype showed up just a few times. This chain uses TRBV12-3 or TRBV12-4 with TRBJ2-1; TRBD2 aligns across 10 bases. This CDR3 comprises 15 residues. Trimming at V came to 5 bases and at J to 9 bases, leaving 10 bases not matched to a gene. The CDR3 reads CASSPPSGGIGEQFF. DNA for the CDR3: TGTGCCAGCAGTCCCCCTAGCGGGGGTATCGGTGAGCAGTTCTTC.

This clonotype was counted only a few times. The chain employs TRBV18 and TRBJ1-2; no reliable D call. The V end was cut by 2 bases, the J end by 4 bases, with 14 bases between. The CDR3 length is 15 residues. CDR1 and CDR2 (germline): KGHSH, LQKENI. The CDR3 sequence is CASSPSGGIPYGYTF. CDR3 nucleotide sequence: TGTGCCAGCTCACCATCCGGTGGGATCCCCTATGGCTACACCTTC.

The chain recombines TRBV6-2 or TRBV6-3 with TRBJ1-5, with D perhaps matching TRBD1 (6 bases). This CDR3 comprises 12 residues. Germline V gene lookup returns CDR1 MNHEY and CDR2 SVGEGT. Trimming stripped 7 bases from V and 5 bases from J, with 9 bases between. Here the CDR3 DNA reads TGTGCCAGCAAGGACAGTTATCAGCCCCAGCATTTT. Translated, it gives CASKDSYQPQHF.

This clonotype was counted a few times. The CDR3 DNA reads as TGTGCCAGCAGCGTAGAAGGATGGGGAGAGACCCAGTACTTC. It codes for CASSVEGWGETQYF. V usage is TRBV9 and J usage is TRBJ2-5; no clear D gene. Per germline, CDR1 SGDLS and CDR2 YYNGEE. The CDR3 covers 14 residues. Deletions cut 0 bases from V and 4 bases from J, with 10 bases between.

The chain uses TRBV29-1 and TRBJ1-1; D is ambiguous. The germline V and J ends were trimmed by 7 bases and 3 bases, with 15 bases remaining between them. The germline CDR1 and CDR2 sequences are SQVTM and ANQGSEA. CDR3 length: 13 residues. CDR3 region: CSARQEWDTEAFF. The CDR3 DNA follows: TGCAGCGCCAGGCAGGAGTGGGACACTGAAGCTTTCTTT. The whole variable domain, filled in from reference TRBV29-1 and TRBJ1-1, reads SAVISQKPSRDICQRGTSLTIQCQVDSQVTMMFWYRQQPGQSLTLIATANQGSEATYESGFVIDKFPISRPNLTFSTLTVSNMSPEDSSIYLCSARQEWDTEAFFGQGTRLTVV.

This clonotype was counted a few times. The rearrangement links TRBV29-1 to TRBJ2-5; perhaps TRBD2 as D (6 bases). Germline CDR1 is SQVTM and CDR2 is ANQGSEA. Between the trimmed V and J ends, which lost 4 bases and 2 bases, there was a span of 11 bases. The CDR3 extends over 13 amino acids. CDR3 protein: CSVASDAQETQYF. The CDR3 DNA reads TGCAGCGTTGCTAGCGACGCACAAGAGACCCAGTACTTC.

Comments on this clonotype: The DNA is left out, because the CDR3 cannot be placed on it with certainty; the CDR3 is given as TCRdb lists it. The chain combines TRBV12-3 or TRBV12-4 with TRBJ2-3. The CDR3 region is 14 residues in length, termini included. The CDR3 protein is CASSVAGGTDTEYF.

There are a few counts of this clonotype. The rearrangement links TRBV7-9 to TRBJ2-2; D might be TRBD1 (6 bases). Per the germline V gene, CDR1 is SEHNR and CDR2 is FQNEAQ (reference sequence). Trimming removed 3 bases from V and 7 bases from J, with 12 bases in between. The CDR3 spans 14 residues. Here the CDR3 DNA reads TGTGCCAGCAGCTTGAAACAGGGAGTCGGGGAGCTGTTTTTT. It yields the protein CASSLKQGVGELFF. Full variable domain (remainder filled in from reference TRBV7-9 and TRBJ2-2): DTGVSQNPRHKITKRGQNVTFRCDPISEHNRLYWYRQTLGQGPEFLTYFQNEAQLEKSRLLSDRFSAERPKGSFSTLEIQRTEQGDSAMYLCASSLKQGVGELFFGEGSRLTVL.

V usage is TRBV20-1 and J usage is TRBJ1-5; unclear D gene. CDR1 is DFQATT and CDR2 is SNEGSKA in the germline V gene (reference sequence). This CDR3 is 14 amino acids long. The ends were cut back, 3 bases at V and 0 bases at J, with 9 bases in the middle. CDR3: CSARVPYSNQPQHF. The CDR3 DNA is TGCAGTGCTAGGGTGCCGTATAGCAATCAGCCCCAGCATTTT.

Only a few counts were recorded for this clonotype. The chain has TRBV6-2 or TRBV6-3 and TRBJ2-7; 8 nucleotides agree with TRBD1. V was clipped by 2 bases and J by 3 bases; unmatched bases: 3. CDR1 MNHEY and CDR2 SVGEGT come from the germline V gene. The length of the CDR3 is 14 residues. CDR3 sequence: CASSYLDRDYEQYF. Here the CDR3 DNA reads TGTGCCAGCAGTTACCTGGACAGGGACTACGAGCAGTACTTC.

This chain joins TRBV27 and TRBJ1-5; a weak D match, TRBD1 (6 bases). Trimming took off 1 base at V and 6 bases at J, with 19 bases between the two ends. The CDR3 extends over 17 amino acids. CDR1 MNHEY and CDR2 SMNVEV come from the germline V gene (reference sequence). In DNA form, the CDR3 reads TGTGCCAGCAGTTTATTAGCCCGGGGGCAATTTAGTCAGCCCCAGCATTTT. Translating it yields CASSLLARGQFSQPQHF.

This clonotype was observed a single time. The chain uses TRBV7-9 and TRBJ1-6, with D unresolved. The V end was cut by 4 bases, the J end by 10 bases, with 14 bases between. The CDR3 covers 14 residues. The germline CDR1 and CDR2 sequences are SEHNR and FQNEAQ (reference sequence). This CDR3 is CASSSNSPGSPLHF. For the CDR3, the DNA is TGTGCCAGCAGCTCTAATTCTCCGGGGTCACCCCTCCACTTT.

The chain has TRBV28 and TRBJ1-5; D remains ambiguous. The CDR3 contains 17 residues. The ends were cut back, 5 bases at V and 6 bases at J, with 23 bases in the middle. Germline CDR1 and CDR2: MDHEN and SYDVKM. DNA of the CDR3: TGTGCCAGCAGTACCGTTCGACATCGGAGCGCGGGTCAGCCCCAGCATTTT. Residues: CASSTVRHRSAGQPQHF.

This chain uses TRBV27 with TRBJ1-5; D is perhaps TRBD1 (6 bases). CDR1 and CDR2 (germline): MNHEY, SMNVEV (reference sequence). The V and J ends lost 5 bases and 4 bases respectively, with 15 bases between them. The CDR3 length is 15 residues. The DNA of the CDR3 is TGTGCCAGCAGTGACGGGGGCGCGGAGAATCAGCCCCAGCATTTT. Translated, it gives CASSDGGAENQPQHF.

The chain uses TRBV5-1 and TRBJ2-1, with a possible D match to TRBD2 (5 bases). Germline loops: CDR1 SGHRS, CDR2 YFSETQ. The CDR3 runs 15 residues. V shed 4 bases and J shed 1 base, with 12 bases lying between them. The CDR3 protein is CASSLEAVSYNEQFF. Written as DNA, the CDR3 is TGCGCCAGCAGCCTGGAGGCGGTATCCTACAATGAGCAGTTCTTC.

The chain links TRBV20-1 to TRBJ1-1; a weak D match, TRBD1 (5 bases). Germline V gives CDR1 DFQATT, CDR2 SNEGSKA (reference sequence). This CDR3 is built from 13 residues. V was clipped by 2 bases and J by 4 bases, with 11 bases between them. The CDR3 coding sequence is TGCAGTGCTAGAAATGGGGGGACCACTGAAGCTTTCTTT. This gives the protein CSARNGGTTEAFF.

Turning to this clonotype: Germline and junction disagree at one end, which may indicate a read error. V and J are TRBV20-1 and TRBJ2-7; 8 positions match TRBD2. CDR3 size: 15 residues. CDR1 DFQATT and CDR2 SNEGSKA come from the germline V gene (reference sequence). As DNA, the CDR3 is TGCGGTGCTAAACCTGTAGCGGGACTTTACAATGAGCAGTACTTC. This codes for CGAKPVAGLYNEQYF.

This clonotype is a singleton in its sample. A junction boundary mismatches the germline segment, possibly from a read error. This chain connects TRBV4-3 to TRBJ2-3; D gene ambiguous. The CDR3 is 15 amino acids. Germline-derived CDR1 and CDR2 are LGHNA and YSLEER. The chain's CDR3 is CASSQDIGNTETQYF. CDR3 DNA sequence: TGCGCCAGCAGCCAAGATATAGGAAACACAGAGACGCAGTATTTT.

To note about this clonotype: One end of the junction is discordant with germline, which a read error may explain. This chain joins TRBV25-1 and TRBJ2-3; D is undetermined. CDR3 length equals 13 residues. The germline gives CDR1 MGHDK, CDR2 SYGVNS. DNA of the CDR3: TGTGCCAGCAGTAAACCCAGCACAGATACGCAGAATTTT. Translated: CASSKPSTDTQNF.

The V gene is TRBV5-1, the J gene TRBJ1-3, with a possible D match to TRBD1 (5 bases). The CDR3 is 16 amino acids. In germline, CDR1 is SGHRS, CDR2 YFSETQ. The ends were cut back, 6 bases at V and 0 bases at J, with 16 bases in the middle. CDR3 sequence reads: CASTQTGVSSGNTIYF. CDR3 sequence (DNA): TGCGCCAGCACCCAGACGGGGGTGTCCTCTGGAAACACCATATATTTT.

This clonotype turned up a few times. V and J are TRBV30 and TRBJ1-1, with D uncertain. This CDR3 region has 11 residues. CDR1 is GTSNPN, CDR2 SVGIG, per germline (reference sequence). V was pared by 4 bases and J by 1 base, with 4 bases between. The CDR3 here is CAWNQNTEAFF. Written as DNA, the CDR3 is TGTGCCTGGAATCAGAACACTGAAGCTTTCTTT.

On this clonotype: An end of the junction differs from the germline gene, which may be a read error. The chain has TRBV4-2 and TRBJ1-6; D unclear. There are 14 residues in the CDR3. Germline lookup yields CDR1 LGHNA and CDR2 YNFKEQ. The CDR3 reads CASSQATEDSPPHF. The CDR3, as DNA: TGTGCCAGCAGCCAAGCTACAGAGGATTCACCCCCCCACTTT.

The chain combines TRBV5-1 with TRBJ1-2; D not certain. V lost 1 base and J lost 3, with 13 bases in between. Germline V gene sequence: CDR1 SGHRS, CDR2 YFSETQ. The CDR3 covers 15 residues. The chain's CDR3 is CASSLSGVLDYGYTF. CDR3 sequence (DNA): TGCGCCAGCAGCTTGAGCGGGGTGTTAGACTATGGCTACACCTTC.

As regards this clonotype: A junction end diverges from the germline sequence, so it may reflect a read error. CDR3 loop: CASREVAGRTGELFF. In DNA, the CDR3 is TGTGCCAGCAGGGAGGTAGCGGGGCGAACCGGGGAGTTGTTTTTT. The chain carries TRBV2 and TRBJ2-2; 8 bases align to TRBD2. This CDR3 contains 15 residues. The germline gives CDR1 SNHLY, CDR2 FYNNEI. Full variable domain (remainder filled in from reference TRBV2 and TRBJ2-2): EPEVTQTPSHQVTQMGQEVILRCVPISNHLYFYWYRQILGQKVEFLVSFYNNEISEKSEIFDDQFSVERPDGSNFTLKIRSTKLEDSAMYFCASREVAGRTGELFFGEGSRLTVL.

The rearrangement uses TRBV4-2 and TRBJ1-5; D is ambiguous. V lost 0 bases and J 8 bases, leaving 5 bases between the germline ends. There are 12 residues in the CDR3. The germline V gene encodes CDR1 LGHNA and CDR2 YNFKEQ. In DNA, the CDR3 is TGTGCCAGCAGCCAAGACCCAAAGCCCCAGCATTTT. Protein: CASSQDPKPQHF.

This chain joins TRBV30 and TRBJ1-1; D remains unclear. The CDR3 is 11 residues long. The germline gives CDR1 GTSNPN, CDR2 SVGIG (reference sequence). Trimming took 1 base from V and 8 from J, leaving 8 bases between them. The DNA for the CDR3 is TGTGCCTGGAGTGGGGTGGGGGAAGCTTTCTTT. It specifies CAWSGVGEAFF.

This clonotype was observed a few times. The CDR3 DNA reads TGTGCCAGCAGTGAACACAACTCCTACGAGCAGTACTTC. Its translation: CASSEHNSYEQYF. V is TRBV6-1 and J is TRBJ2-7; D is ambiguous. In germline, CDR1 is MNHNS, CDR2 SASEGT. CDR3 length equals 13 residues. Deletions cut 2 bases from V and 0 bases from J, with 5 bases between.

About this clonotype: This sequence may be a read error, since a much larger clone differs from it by one base. V usage is TRBV18 and J usage is TRBJ1-2; D gene uncertain. Looked up from germline, CDR1 is KGHSH and CDR2 is LQKENI. The V end was cut by 3 bases, the J end by 1 base, with 9 bases between. This CDR3 region has 14 residues. CDR3: CASSPFVLNYGYTF. CDR3 bases: TGTGCCAGCTCACCCTTTGTACTTAACTATGGCTACACCTTC.

This sequence joins TRBV6-1 and TRBJ1-1; 10 bases agree with TRBD1. V was clipped by 6 bases and J by 3 bases; unmatched bases: 7. The CDR3 has 15 residues. Looked up from germline, CDR1 is MNHNS and CDR2 is SASEGT. The CDR3 spells CASRLGQGEYTEAFF. CDR3 coding DNA: TGTGCCAGCAGACTTGGACAGGGGGAATACACTGAAGCTTTCTTT.